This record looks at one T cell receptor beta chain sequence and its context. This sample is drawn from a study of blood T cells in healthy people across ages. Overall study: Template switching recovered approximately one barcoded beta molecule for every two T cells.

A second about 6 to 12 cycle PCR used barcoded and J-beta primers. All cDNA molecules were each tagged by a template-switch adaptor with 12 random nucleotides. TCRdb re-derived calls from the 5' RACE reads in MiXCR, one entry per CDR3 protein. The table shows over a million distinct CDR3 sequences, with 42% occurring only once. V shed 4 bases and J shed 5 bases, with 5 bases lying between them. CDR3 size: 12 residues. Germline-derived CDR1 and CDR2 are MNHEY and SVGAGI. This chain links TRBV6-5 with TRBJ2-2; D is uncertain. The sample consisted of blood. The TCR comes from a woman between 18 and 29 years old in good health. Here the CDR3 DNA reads TGTGCCAGCAGTTCCCAAACCGGGGAGCTGTTTTTT. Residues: CASSSQTGELFF.